This TCR beta chain is drawn from a study of shared clonotypes between healthy human individuals. Study information: Ranging from 18 to 49 in age, donors were a couple of women and a few men.

Here immunoSEQ multiplex PCR was the method, and the copy in TCRdb shows in-frame clones only, minus some. The table lists 2 million to 3 million clones, 80% to 95% of them singletons. All the donors were Caucasian adults who lived in Nashville, Tennessee. Germline V CDR1 and CDR2: MGHRA, YSYEKL. This CDR3 comprises 15 residues. V was pared by 4 bases and J by 7 bases, with 6 bases of the junction left unmatched. On this clone itself: Its antigen is currently unknown.

Study results and caveats: Among a handful of donors, approximately 5% of naive CD4 clonotypes were found in common. Sampling involved blood alone; tissue repertoires likely differ.

Material: naive CD4+ T cells from PBMCs. Subset denoted: CD45RA+ positively selected. V and J are TRBV4-1 and TRBJ1-5; TRBD1 aligns across 11 bases. The source of this sequence is a man aged 18 to 29 in good health. Some clones in this sample may be carry-over from other donors' samples. The CDR3 sequence: CASSPGTGGLQPQHF. Written as DNA, the CDR3 is TGCGCCAGCAGCCCCGGGACAGGGGGTTTGCAGCCCCAGCATTTT.